A single sample is the source of the 27 T cell receptor beta chains below, sequenced in a study of blood T cells in healthy people across ages. For the second PCR, which ran for 7 to 11 cycles, a sample-barcoded 5' primer and a J-beta primer mix were used. TCRdb reprocessed the 5' RACE reads via MiXCR and lists one record per CDR3 protein. The sample lists over 1.5 million distinct CDR3 sequences, approximately 50% occurring once. The sample comprised blood. The receptors originated from a woman aged 40-49 years in good health.

This clonotype appeared a few times. The genes are TRBV5-1 and TRBJ1-2, with TRBD1 matching 10 bases. The CDR3 length is 15 residues. V dropped 4 bases and J dropped 4; count of bases not matched to a gene: 7. Per germline, CDR1 SGHRS and CDR2 YFSETQ. The CDR3 DNA reads TGCGCCAGCAGCCGCGCACGGACAGGGGGCTATGGCTACACCTTC. This gives the protein CASSRARTGGYGYTF. Full variable domain (missing parts from reference TRBV5-1 and TRBJ1-2): KAGVTQTPRYLIKTRGQQVTLSCSPISGHRSVSWYQQTPGQGLQFLFEYFSETQRNKGNFPGRFSGRQFSNSRSEMNVSTLELGDSALYLCASSRARTGGYGYTFGSGTRLTVV.

This rearrangement joins TRBV6-1 to TRBJ1-2, with TRBD1 as a possible D gene (6 bases). Germline CDR1 MNHNS, CDR2 SASEGT. V shed 6 bases and J shed 2 bases, with 16 bases lying between them. The CDR3 is 15 residues long. Here the CDR3 reads CASRPRQELNYGYTF. The CDR3 region has the DNA TGTGCCAGCAGGCCCAGACAGGAGCTGAACTATGGCTACACCTTC.

This chain connects TRBV7-9 to TRBJ2-2; 10 nucleotides align to TRBD1. Germline CDR1 is SEHNR and CDR2 is FQNEAQ (reference sequence). J lost 6 bases, V lost 3 bases, and 7 bases had no gene match. The CDR3 extends over 16 amino acids. CDR3 nucleotides: TGTGCCAGCAGCTTGGCCGGGACAGGGGTAGCCGGGGAGCTGTTTTTT. Translating gives CASSLAGTGVAGELFF. Using reference TRBV7-9 and TRBJ2-2 for the parts outside the CDR3, the full variable domain is DTGVSQNPRHKITKRGQNVTFRCDPISEHNRLYWYRQTLGQGPEFLTYFQNEAQLEKSRLLSDRFSAERPKGSFSTLEIQRTEQGDSAMYLCASSLAGTGVAGELFFGEGSRLTVL.

About this clonotype itself: Its ends do not fully match the called genes, so a read error is possible. The chain recombines TRBV7-7 with TRBJ2-1; the D gene is possibly TRBD1 (6 bases). There are 17 residues in the CDR3. The germline V gene encodes CDR1 SSHAT and CDR2 FNYEAQ (reference sequence). The CDR3 protein is CASSPAPTGTRYNEQFF. In nucleotides, the CDR3 is TGTGCTAGCAGCCCGGCACCGACGGGGACAAGATACAATGAGCAGTTCTTC.

V usage is TRBV5-1 and J usage is TRBJ2-5; D assignment may be TRBD1 or TRBD2 (6 bases each). This CDR3 spans 16 amino acids. Trimming removed 2 bases at V and 4 bases at J, with 18 bases between. The germline gives CDR1 SGHRS, CDR2 YFSETQ. The CDR3 region has the DNA TGCGCCAGCAGCTTAAGGGGGGACATTCCTGGAGAGACCCAGTACTTC. It yields the protein CASSLRGDIPGETQYF.

V is TRBV24-1 and J is TRBJ2-3, with 8 bases aligning to TRBD2. V gave up 6 bases and J gave up 1 base; unmatched junction bases: 11. The CDR3 loop spans 17 amino acids. Germline values: CDR1 KGHDR, CDR2 SFDVKD. The CDR3 loop is CATSPRGGQGGTDTQYF. Written as DNA, the CDR3 is TGTGCCACCAGTCCCCGGGGGGGTCAAGGGGGCACAGATACGCAGTATTTT.

This clonotype was seen only once. A clone one base away is much larger, so this may be a read error. V and J are TRBV5-6 and TRBJ1-2; D call uncertain. Germline CDR1 and CDR2: SGHDT and YYEEEE. The CDR3 has 15 residues. The CDR3 reads CASSLARTPAHGHTF. Here the CDR3 DNA reads TGTGCCAGCAGCTTGGCGAGGACCCCAGCGCATGGCCACACCTTC. Supplemented by reference TRBV5-6 and TRBJ1-2, the full variable domain reads DAGVTQSPTHLIKTRGQQVTLRCSPKSGHDTVSWYQQALGQGPQFIFQYYEEEERQRGNFPDRFSGHQFPNYSSELNVNALLLGDSALYLCASSLARTPAHGHTFGSGTRLTVV.

In this sample, this clonotype turned up a few times. This chain connects TRBV4-2 to TRBJ2-3, with D tentatively TRBD1 (6 bases). The CDR3 covers 16 residues. Trimming stripped 1 base from V and 3 bases from J, with 14 bases between. Germline CDR1 and CDR2: LGHNA and YNFKEQ. CDR3 nucleotides: TGTGCCAGCAGCCAAGCGGCGGCAGGGGATACAGATACGCAGTATTTT. This translates into CASSQAAAGDTDTQYF.

The rearrangement uses TRBV4-1 and TRBJ2-4, with no clear D. Trimming shortened V by 5 bases and J by 13 bases, and 12 bases separated the two germline ends. The CDR3 runs 11 residues. In germline, CDR1 is MGHRA, CDR2 YSYEKL. This CDR3 is CASSNNNEQYF. The CDR3 nucleotides read TGCGCCAGCAGCAATAACAATGAGCAGTACTTC.

The rearrangement uses TRBV9 and TRBJ2-3; 10 bases agree with TRBD2. CDR1 is SGDLS and CDR2 is YYNGEE in the germline V gene. V shed 4 bases and J 3 bases; nucleotides not matched to a gene: 8. CDR3 length: 16 amino acids. CDR3 bases: TGTGCCAGCAGCTCCCAGCGGGGGGGCGGAACAGATACGCAGTATTTT. Translated, it gives CASSSQRGGGTDTQYF. Using reference TRBV9 and TRBJ2-3 for the parts outside the CDR3, the full variable domain is DSGVTQTPKHLITATGQRVTLRCSPRSGDLSVYWYQQSLDQGLQFLIQYYNGEERAKGNILERFSAQQFPDLHSELNLSSLELGDSALYFCASSSQRGGGTDTQYFGPGTRLTVL.

The CDR3 coding sequence is TGCAGCGTTACGACAGGGTCGAACACTGAAGCTTTCTTT. This codes for CSVTTGSNTEAFF. The chain has TRBV29-1 and TRBJ1-1, with 7 bases that match TRBD1. The CDR3 length is 13 residues. The J segment lost 1 base and the V segment lost 5 bases, leaving 4 bases of the junction unmatched. Germline CDR1 SQVTM, CDR2 ANQGSEA.

This chain uses TRBV14 with TRBJ2-1, with D perhaps assigned TRBD1 or TRBD2 (5 bases each). The germline V gene has CDR1 SGHDN and CDR2 FVKESK. The V end was cut by 1 base, the J end by 2 bases, with 18 bases between. The CDR3 extends over 18 amino acids. The CDR3 nucleotides read TGTGCCAGCAGCCAAGGGGGGAAAGGTCAACACCCCTACAATGAGCAGTTCTTC. This gives the protein CASSQGGKGQHPYNEQFF.

This chain links TRBV6-2 or TRBV6-3 with TRBJ2-7; 14 bases align to TRBD2. J was trimmed by 0 bases and V by 5 bases; bases with no gene match: 6. The CDR3 extends over 17 amino acids. Germline V gives CDR1 MNHEY, CDR2 SVGEGT. The CDR3 loop is CASSAQGLAGASYEQYF. The CDR3 coding sequence is TGTGCCAGCAGTGCCCAGGGACTAGCGGGGGCCTCCTACGAGCAGTACTTC.

This clonotype showed up just a few times. The chain combines TRBV10-3 with TRBJ1-5; the D gene is possibly TRBD1 (5 bases). The CDR3 loop spans 15 amino acids. Trimming removed 10 bases at V and 0 bases at J, with 16 bases between. Germline CDR1 reads ENHRY; CDR2 reads SYGVKD. The chain's CDR3 is CATRLREDSNQPQHF. For the CDR3, the DNA is TGTGCCACCAGGCTCAGGGAAGATAGCAATCAGCCCCAGCATTTT.

This clonotype occurred a few times. The J gene is TRBJ2-3, the V gene TRBV29-1, with D perhaps TRBD1 (5 bases). Per the germline V gene, CDR1 is SQVTM and CDR2 is ANQGSEA. The CDR3 contains 13 residues. Between the trimmed V and J ends, which lost 3 bases and 5 bases, there was a span of 12 bases. The CDR3 coding sequence is TGCAGCGTTGATGGCAGGGCGCAAGATACGCAGTATTTT. This translates into CSVDGRAQDTQYF.

This chain uses TRBV11-1 with TRBJ2-3; D ambiguous. Trimming left V 2 bases short and J 6 bases short, with 9 bases between. The CDR3 sequence is 13 residues long. From germline, CDR1 is SGHAT and CDR2 FQDESV (reference sequence). The CDR3 nucleotides read TGTGCCAGCAGCTTACTCTCGGCGGATACGCAGTATTTT. Its protein product is CASSLLSADTQYF.

This chain uses TRBV7-9 with TRBJ2-7; D unclear. Germline-derived CDR1 and CDR2 are SEHNR and FQNEAQ (reference sequence). The CDR3 has 16 residues. V lost 6 bases to trimming and J lost 2 bases, with 20 bases between them. DNA for the CDR3: TGTGCCAGCAGTTCCCTCCCCCTAACCCAGGCCTACGAGCAGTACTTC. It is translated as CASSSLPLTQAYEQYF. The whole variable domain, remainder taken from reference TRBV7-9 and TRBJ2-7, is DTGVSQNPRHKITKRGQNVTFRCDPISEHNRLYWYRQTLGQGPEFLTYFQNEAQLEKSRLLSDRFSAERPKGSFSTLEIQRTEQGDSAMYLCASSSLPLTQAYEQYFGPGTRLTVT.

With respect to this clonotype: One junction end disagrees with the germline gene, perhaps due to a read error. The chain combines TRBV7-9 with TRBJ2-7, with 8 bases lining up with TRBD2. Germline lookup yields CDR1 SEHNR and CDR2 FQNEAQ (reference sequence). This CDR3 contains 17 residues. The CDR3 DNA follows: TGTGCCAACAGCTCCGCGGGGGGCAGGGAACACTCCTACGAGCAGTACTTC. Translation gives CANSSAGGREHSYEQYF. Using reference TRBV7-9 and TRBJ2-7 for the parts outside the CDR3, the full variable domain is DTGVSQNPRHKITKRGQNVTFRCDPISEHNRLYWYRQTLGQGPEFLTYFQNEAQLEKSRLLSDRFSAERPKGSFSTLEIQRTEQGDSAMYLCANSSAGGREHSYEQYFGPGTRLTVT.

The V gene is TRBV5-1, the J gene TRBJ2-7; 8 nucleotides match TRBD1. The CDR3 contains 15 residues. Germline assignment: CDR1 SGHRS and CDR2 YFSETQ. V lost 0 bases, J lost 2 bases, and 4 bases stayed unmatched. CDR3 region: CASSLAPGQAYEQYF. The CDR3 bases are TGCGCCAGCAGCTTGGCCCCGGGACAGGCCTACGAGCAGTACTTC.

This clonotype is a singleton in its sample. This CDR3 is CASSLLQRPNNYGYTF. CDR3 nucleotides: TGTGCCAGCAGCCTCCTGCAGAGACCCAATAACTATGGCTACACCTTC. The chain recombines TRBV7-2 with TRBJ1-2; D not certain. Trimming removed 5 bases from V and 1 base from J, with 17 bases in between. The CDR3 runs 16 residues. Germline lookup yields CDR1 SGHTA and CDR2 FQGNSA.

With respect to this clonotype: Compared with germline, one end of the junction differs, possibly owing to a read error. This CDR3 reads CASRLAGRSRVNYEQYF. The CDR3 region has the DNA TGTGCCAGCAGATTAGCCGGGCGCTCCAGGGTAAACTACGAGCAGTACTTC. The chain recombines TRBV11-2 with TRBJ2-7; D possibly corresponds to TRBD1 (5 bases). The V gene's germline CDR1 is SGHAT and CDR2 FQNNGV. This CDR3 is built from 17 residues. The variable domain in full, with the rest retrieved from reference TRBV11-2 and TRBJ2-7, is EAGVAQSPRYKIIEKRQSVAFWCNPISGHATLYWYQQILGQGPKLLIQFQNNGVVDDSQLPKDRFSAERLKGVDSTLKIQPAKLEDSAVYLCASRLAGRSRVNYEQYFGPGTRLTVT.

The rearrangement links TRBV12-3 or TRBV12-4 to TRBJ2-1; 10 nucleotides align to TRBD2. The CDR3 has 17 amino acids. Trimming took 5 bases from V and 5 from J; bases not matched to a gene: 12. CDR3 in amino acids: CASSPRRAAGGDNEQFF. The CDR3 DNA follows: TGTGCCAGCAGTCCCCGGAGAGCAGCGGGGGGGGACAATGAGCAGTTCTTC.

A note on this clonotype: A much larger clone differs by one base, so this may be a read error. The chain is built from TRBV12-3 or TRBV12-4 and TRBJ2-3; a possible D gene is TRBD1 (6 bases). CDR3 length: 14 amino acids. The CDR3 spells CANSFGGESDTQYF. Written as DNA, the CDR3 is TGTGCCAACAGTTTTGGGGGCGAGTCAGATACGCAGTATTTT.

The rearrangement links TRBV29-1 to TRBJ2-3; D call uncertain. The germline V gene encodes CDR1 SQVTM and CDR2 ANQGSEA. The V end lost 3 bases, the J end lost 1 base, and 14 bases lay between the germline ends. CDR3 size: 15 residues. In DNA form, the CDR3 reads TGCAGCGTTGATTCGGGTGATCCGGGCACAGATACGCAGTATTTT. As protein: CSVDSGDPGTDTQYF.

The chain couples TRBV20-1 to TRBJ1-2; D ambiguous. The germline gives CDR1 DFQATT, CDR2 SNEGSKA (reference sequence). V was cut by 3 bases and J by 7 bases, with 9 bases left in between. This CDR3 has 11 residues. The CDR3 sequence: CSASSLGGYTF. CDR3 in DNA: TGCAGTGCTAGTTCATTAGGTGGCTACACCTTC.

The chain has TRBV24-1 and TRBJ2-3; D might be TRBD1 (5 bases). Germline CDR1 and CDR2: KGHDR and SFDVKD. There are 16 residues in the CDR3. Trimming cost V 1 base and J 2 bases, with 12 bases left between them. The CDR3: CATSDFGEGVTDTQYF. For the CDR3, the DNA is TGTGCCACCAGTGATTTTGGGGAAGGGGTCACAGATACGCAGTATTTT.

V and J are TRBV29-1 and TRBJ2-3, with a possible D match to TRBD1 (6 bases). Germline CDR1 reads SQVTM; CDR2 reads ANQGSEA. Trimming removed 6 bases at V and 3 bases at J, with 13 bases between. This CDR3 contains 13 residues. The CDR3 reads CSVGGTLTDTQYF. The CDR3 DNA reads TGCAGCGTCGGTGGGACACTTACAGATACGCAGTATTTT.